Listed below are T cell receptor beta chains from one sample, sequenced in a study of T cell responses to AZD1222 COVID-19 vaccine. TCRdb's copy holds only in-frame clones and misses some; the assay was immunoSEQ multiplex PCR. The table includes about 150,000 clones, 90% detected once. The sequencing here drew on peripheral blood, taken on day 0 of AZD1222 vaccination. The source is an adult in good health. The CDR3 runs from the conserved cysteine through the conserved F or W. Fields, in order: V gene, clone size, J gene, D gene, CDR3 protein, CDR3 DNA. The D gene is left open where the match is weak. Not every row has a clone size; where given, it reads once, few, many or a size class.

V: TRBV15
size: once
J: TRBJ2-1
D: TRBD1
CDR3: CATQRERDRNEQFF
DNA: TGTGCCACCCAAAGGGAAAGGGACAGGAATGAGCAGTTCTTC

V: TRBV5-1
size: -
J: TRBJ1-1
D: -
CDR3: CASSPTGFLNTEAFF
DNA: TGCGCCAGCAGCCCCACAGGGTTCTTGAACACTGAAGCTTTCTTT

V: TRBV28
size: -
J: TRBJ1-5
D: -
CDR3: CASSFLTRTAQRPQHF
DNA: TGTGCCAGCAGTTTCCTCACCCGGACGGCCCAACGGCCCCAGCATTTT

V: TRBV19
size: -
J: TRBJ2-5
D: -
CDR3: CASSISAFQETQYF
DNA: TGTGCCAGTAGTATAAGCGCGTTCCAAGAGACCCAGTACTTC

V: TRBV4-1
size: -
J: TRBJ2-1
D: -
CDR3: CASSQLLVGSYNEQFF
DNA: TGCGCCAGCAGCCAACTTCTAGTAGGGTCCTACAATGAGCAGTTCTTC

V: TRBV5-1
size: -
J: TRBJ1-4
D: -
CDR3: CASSFMDWGNEKLFF
DNA: TGCGCCAGCAGCTTCATGGACTGGGGGAATGAAAAACTGTTTTTT

V: TRBV6-4
size: -
J: TRBJ2-1
D: TRBD2
CDR3: CASSTERGPYNEQFF
DNA: TGTGCCAGCAGTACCGAGCGGGGGCCTTACAATGAGCAGTTCTTC

V: TRBV5-8
size: -
J: TRBJ2-3
D: -
CDR3: CASSRSGRTDTQYF
DNA: TGTGCCAGCAGCCGGTCGGGTCGCACAGATACGCAGTATTTT

V: TRBV23-1
size: -
J: TRBJ1-2
D: -
CDR3: CASSQSKDRYYGYTF
DNA: TGCGCCAGCAGTCAATCGAAGGACAGATACTATGGCTACACCTTC

V: TRBV29-1
size: -
J: TRBJ2-7
D: -
CDR3: CSVMDSLSYEQYF
DNA: TGCAGCGTTATGGACTCTCTGTCCTACGAGCAGTACTTC

V: TRBV7-2
size: -
J: TRBJ1-2
D: -
CDR3: CASSLAVGLGNYGYTF
DNA: TGTGCCAGCAGCTTAGCTGTGGGGTTAGGTAACTATGGCTACACCTTC

V: TRBV5-1
size: -
J: TRBJ2-3
D: TRBD2
CDR3: CASRGLAGSDTQYF
DNA: TGCGCCAGCAGAGGACTAGCGGGGTCAGATACGCAGTATTTT

V: TRBV4-3
size: -
J: TRBJ1-5
D: -
CDR3: CASSQALGQLNQPQHF
DNA: TGCGCCAGCAGCCAAGCGTTAGGACAGCTCAATCAGCCCCAGCATTTT

V: TRBV5-4
size: once
J: TRBJ1-2
D: -
CDR3: CASSQDGQHGYTF
DNA: TGTGCCAGCAGCCAGGACGGACAACATGGCTACACCTTC

V: TRBV2
size: once
J: TRBJ2-3
D: -
CDR3: CASMNQPTDTQYF
DNA: TGTGCCAGCATGAACCAGCCTACAGATACGCAGTATTTT

V: TRBV5-4
size: -
J: TRBJ1-4
D: TRBD1
CDR3: CASSGTGGGDEKLFF
DNA: TGTGCCAGCAGCGGCACAGGGGGCGGGGATGAAAAACTGTTTTTT

V: TRBV12-5
size: -
J: TRBJ2-2
D: TRBD1
CDR3: CASGQGQGRTGELFF
DNA: TGTGCTAGTGGTCAAGGACAGGGGAGGACCGGGGAGCTGTTTTTT

V: TRBV18
size: -
J: TRBJ1-5
D: -
CDR3: CASSPEQGRYQPQHF
DNA: TGTGCCAGCTCACCAGAGCAGGGGCGGTATCAGCCCCAGCATTTT

V: TRBV13
size: -
J: TRBJ2-5
D: -
CDR3: CASRMGGAPETQYF
DNA: TGTGCCAGCAGGATGGGGGGGGCCCCAGAGACCCAGTACTTC

V: TRBV6-6
size: -
J: TRBJ1-5
D: -
CDR3: CASSYSSGVSNQPQHF
DNA: TGTGCCAGCAGTTACTCTTCAGGGGTGAGCAATCAGCCCCAGCATTTT